This T cell receptor (beta chain) was observed in a study of OX40 agonist ivuxolimab in advanced cancers. Study-level background: The eligibility criteria allowed prior anti-PD-1, anti-PD-L1 or anti-CTLA-4 therapy, and approximately 40% had some.

CDR1 and CDR2 from the germline V gene are SGHTA and FQGTGA. This CDR3 contains 15 residues. V was trimmed by 1 base and J by 2 bases, leaving 10 bases between them. Profiled with immunoSEQ multiplex PCR; TCRdb holds only in-frame clones, not every one. This sample has about 76,000 clones, with over 75% found just once. The origin of this receptor is an adult with an advanced solid tumor such as melanoma, head and neck, liver or kidney cancer. Sequencing used CD4+ or CD8+ T cells sorted from blood, obtained in a trial of the OX40 agonist ivuxolimab. V gene TRBV7-3 combines with J gene TRBJ2-3; unclear D gene. CDR3 in amino acids: CASSLKAGFTDTQYF. In DNA form, the CDR3 reads TGTGCCAGCAGCTTAAAGGCAGGCTTCACAGATACGCAGTATTTT.